One sample yielded the 25 T cell receptor beta chains listed below, sequenced in a study of cytomegalovirus exposure and HLA in healthy donors. It was with 60 Vbeta and 13 Jbeta primers that the PCR ran. TCRdb keeps only in-frame clones here, not all; method: immunoSEQ multiplex PCR. The sample has about 190,000 clones, roughly 80% seen once; the top ten hold over 3.5%. The specimen was PBMCs. The receptors here all came from a man aged 45 to 65 in good health and CMV-seronegative.

The J gene is TRBJ1-4, the V gene TRBV18; D gene uncertain. Trimming removed 2 bases at V and 7 bases at J, with 8 bases between. Germline assignment: CDR1 KGHSH and CDR2 LQKENI. The CDR3 has 13 amino acids. The CDR3 DNA sequence: TGTGCCAGCTCACCAGGGAGAGGTGAAAAACTGTTTTTT. Translation gives CASSPGRGEKLFF. Looking up the rest from reference TRBV18 and TRBJ1-4 gives the full variable domain: NAGVMQNPRHLVRRRGQEARLRCSPMKGHSHVYWYRQLPEEGLKFMVYLQKENIIDESGMPKERFSAEFPKEGPSILRIQQVVRGDSAAYFCASSPGRGEKLFFGSGTQLSVL.

The rearrangement links TRBV6-5 to TRBJ1-2; TRBD1 matches 9 bases. Per the germline V gene, CDR1 is MNHEY and CDR2 is SVGAGI. The CDR3 has 16 residues. V gave up 0 bases and J gave up 6 bases; unmatched junction bases: 8. In DNA, the CDR3 is TGTGCCAGCAGTTACTCGGGGACAGGGAAGGGAGATGGCTACACCTTC. The encoded protein is CASSYSGTGKGDGYTF.

CDR3 in DNA: TGTGCCAGCAGCTTAGAGCCAAAATACAATGAGCAGTTCTTC. Amino acid sequence: CASSLEPKYNEQFF. V usage is TRBV13 and J usage is TRBJ2-1; D is ambiguous. This CDR3 is built from 14 residues. V gave up 1 base and J gave up 4 bases, with 8 bases separating them. In germline, CDR1 is PRHDT, CDR2 FYEKMQ (reference sequence).

The rearrangement joins TRBV7-8 to TRBJ2-7; a possible D gene is TRBD1 (5 bases). Germline V gives CDR1 SGHVS, CDR2 FQNEAQ. CDR3 length equals 13 residues. V was shortened by 1 base and J by 9 bases, with 13 bases between the two germline ends. CDR3 bases: TGTGCCAGCAGCTTAGACACCCAGGGATGGCAGTACTTC. Residues: CASSLDTQGWQYF.

The chain couples TRBV5-5 to TRBJ2-3; 9 nucleotides match TRBD2. This CDR3 region has 18 residues. The V segment lost 4 bases and the J segment 2 bases; nucleotides outside the gene matches: 14. Germline CDR1 SGHKS, CDR2 YYEKEE (reference sequence). DNA of the CDR3: TGTGCCAGCAGCCGAAGCGGGGGGTGGGAAGGTATCACAGATACGCAGTATTTT. Amino acids: CASSRSGGWEGITDTQYF.

This chain uses TRBV25-1 with TRBJ1-1; a weak D match, TRBD1 (6 bases). The CDR3 runs to 14 residues. Looked up from germline, CDR1 is MGHDK and CDR2 is SYGVNS. The germline V and J ends were trimmed by 4 bases and 0 bases, with 9 bases remaining between them. The CDR3 DNA sequence: TGTGCCAGCAGTGTGAACAGGGTGAACACTGAAGCTTTCTTT. It specifies CASSVNRVNTEAFF.

This clone was seen just once. The chain is built from TRBV14 and TRBJ2-7; maybe TRBD1 (6 bases). The CDR3 length is 13 residues. Trimming pared 3 bases from V and 4 bases from J, leaving 10 bases between. Per the germline V gene, CDR1 is SGHDN and CDR2 is FVKESK. The CDR3: CASSQLDSYEQYF. Here the CDR3 DNA reads TGTGCCAGCAGCCAGTTGGACAGTTACGAGCAGTACTTC.

The chain is built from TRBV7-2 and TRBJ2-7; perhaps TRBD1 as D (5 bases). The CDR3 has 13 amino acids. Trimming cost V 1 base and J 6 bases, with 10 bases left between them. The germline gives CDR1 SGHTA, CDR2 FQGNSA. CDR3 DNA: TGTGCCAGCAGCTTAGGCAGGGTCCGCGAGCAGTACTTC. It encodes CASSLGRVREQYF.

This sequence joins TRBV6-1 and TRBJ1-2; 8 bases fit TRBD1. Trimming at V came to 2 bases and at J to 6 bases, leaving 14 bases not matched to a gene. The CDR3 loop spans 17 amino acids. CDR1 is MNHNS, CDR2 SASEGT, per germline. The CDR3 loop reads CASSERGVRTGKNGYTF. In nucleotides, the CDR3 is TGTGCCAGCAGTGAAAGAGGCGTGAGGACAGGGAAGAATGGCTACACCTTC.

The chain employs TRBV25-1 and TRBJ1-4; 9 bases line up with TRBD1. Per germline, CDR1 MGHDK and CDR2 SYGVNS. Trimming at V came to 4 bases and at J to 5 bases, leaving 5 bases not matched to a gene. The CDR3 loop spans 15 amino acids. The CDR3 bases are TGTGCCAGCAGTGCGGGACAGGGAAAAAATGAAAAACTGTTTTTT. It yields the protein CASSAGQGKNEKLFF.

This sequence joins TRBV27 and TRBJ2-4; 8 bases fit TRBD1. This CDR3 contains 15 residues. Losses at the gene ends were 7 bases for V and 8 bases for J; bases not matched to a gene: 13. CDR1 and CDR2 (germline): MNHEY, SMNVEV (reference sequence). Here the CDR3 DNA reads TGTGCCAGCAACGGACAGGGCCGACCAAGGGACATTCAGTACTTC. Encoded protein: CASNGQGRPRDIQYF.

The J gene is TRBJ1-4, the V gene TRBV5-1, with a possible D match to TRBD1 (6 bases). The CDR3 is 15 amino acids. V was shortened by 4 bases and J by 8 bases, with 18 bases between the two germline ends. In germline, CDR1 is SGHRS, CDR2 YFSETQ. CDR3 loop: CASSEGGYRTEKLFF. In DNA form, the CDR3 reads TGCGCCAGCAGCGAGGGGGGGTACAGAACAGAAAAACTGTTTTTT.

V usage is TRBV11-2 and J usage is TRBJ2-1; D call uncertain. Germline CDR1 SGHAT, CDR2 FQNNGV. The ends were cut back, 5 bases at V and 9 bases at J, with 8 bases in the middle. The CDR3 has 11 residues. This chain's CDR3 is CASSHMVEQFF. CDR3 DNA: TGTGCCAGCAGCCACATGGTTGAGCAGTTCTTC.

This chain uses TRBV4-1 with TRBJ2-5, with D perhaps TRBD1 (5 bases). Germline CDR1 MGHRA, CDR2 YSYEKL. V lost 1 base, J lost 5 bases, and 11 bases lay in between. This CDR3 comprises 14 residues. The CDR3 reads CASSQGQGGETQYF. In nucleotides, the CDR3 is TGCGCCAGCAGCCAAGGGCAGGGCGGTGAGACCCAGTACTTC.

The chain links TRBV19 to TRBJ1-6; no definite D call. The CDR3 spans 14 residues. Trimming stripped 3 bases from V and 9 bases from J, with 12 bases between. Germline CDR1 is LNHDA and CDR2 is SQIVND (reference sequence). The CDR3 nucleotides read TGTGCCAGTAGTATCCGTTCGGAGCTTTCACCCCTCCACTTT. It codes for CASSIRSELSPLHF.

The chain links TRBV29-1 to TRBJ1-1, with D unresolved. The CDR3 length is 14 residues. With 6 bases removed from V and 3 bases from J, the gap between germline ends came to 17 bases. Germline values: CDR1 SQVTM, CDR2 ANQGSEA. The CDR3: CSVLVGGSHTEAFF. The CDR3 nucleotides read TGCAGCGTCCTCGTAGGAGGGTCGCACACTGAAGCTTTCTTT.

V gene TRBV7-9 combines with J gene TRBJ1-2; possible D gene TRBD1, 5 bases. CDR1 and CDR2 (germline): SEHNR, FQNEAQ (reference sequence). The V end was cut by 5 bases, the J end by 8 bases, with 9 bases between. The CDR3 extends over 11 amino acids. DNA for the CDR3: TGTGCCAGCAGCCAGGGAAGCGGCTACACCTTC. It is translated as CASSQGSGYTF.

This clone was counted a single time. The chain employs TRBV2 and TRBJ1-5; 8 bases align to TRBD1. The CDR3 consists of 16 residues. Looked up from germline, CDR1 is SNHLY and CDR2 is FYNNEI. V shed 6 bases, J shed 7 bases, and the junction held 14 bases outside the gene matches. This chain's CDR3 is CASRDQGAWGKQPQHF. The DNA of the CDR3 is TGTGCCAGCAGAGATCAGGGGGCTTGGGGGAAACAGCCCCAGCATTTT.

This chain connects TRBV15 to TRBJ2-3, with TRBD2 matching over 11 bases. The CDR3 loop spans 16 amino acids. Germline CDR1 reads LNHNV; CDR2 reads YYDKDF (reference sequence). Trimming took 2 bases from V and 4 from J; bases not matched to a gene: 5. This CDR3 reads CATSRYSGGAADTQYF. The CDR3 coding sequence is TGTGCCACCAGCAGATATAGCGGGGGGGCTGCAGATACGCAGTATTTT.

V gene TRBV4-1 combines with J gene TRBJ2-3; 11 bases are a match to TRBD1. Germline CDR1 is MGHRA and CDR2 is YSYEKL. The CDR3 extends over 15 amino acids. Trimming at V came to 4 bases and at J to 3 bases, leaving 3 bases not matched to a gene. The CDR3 here is CASSPRDRGTDTQYF. The CDR3 nucleotides read TGCGCCAGCAGCCCAAGGGACAGGGGGACAGATACGCAGTATTTT.

The V call is TRBV9, the J call TRBJ2-7; D is uncertain. This CDR3 spans 14 amino acids. The V end was cut by 1 base, the J end by 0 bases, with 8 bases between. CDR1 and CDR2 from the germline V gene are SGDLS and YYNGEE. CDR3 sequence: CASSVRGHSYEQYF. As DNA, the CDR3 is TGTGCCAGCAGCGTACGTGGGCACTCCTACGAGCAGTACTTC.

About this clone itself: Sequence at one end of the junction differs from germline and may be a read error. The chain has TRBV7-9 and TRBJ1-2, with 11 bases aligning to TRBD1. CDR3 size: 15 residues. Germline CDR1 SEHNR, CDR2 FQNEAQ (reference sequence). The DNA of the CDR3 is TGTTCCAGCAGCTTTAAAGGACAGGGGGCGGAAGGCTACACCTTC. It is translated as CSSSFKGQGAEGYTF.

The chain's CDR3 is CASSFCGRLSGNTIYF. The CDR3, as DNA: TGTGCCAGCAGCTTTTGCGGTCGGCTATCTGGAAACACCATATATTTT. The rearrangement links TRBV12-1 to TRBJ1-3. TRBV12-1 is a pseudogene segment. This CDR3 is built from 16 residues.

The chain has TRBV19 and TRBJ2-3; 8 positions match TRBD2. The junction had 10 bases not matched to a gene; V was cut back by 5 bases and J by 0 bases. This CDR3 comprises 17 residues. CDR1 and CDR2 from the germline V gene are LNHDA and SQIVND (reference sequence). The CDR3 region is CASSLAGGATSTDTQYF. CDR3 DNA: TGTGCCAGTAGTCTTGCGGGGGGTGCCACTAGCACAGATACGCAGTATTTT.

The genes are TRBV4-1 and TRBJ2-7; D is possibly TRBD2 (6 bases). With 4 bases removed from V and 2 bases from J, the gap between germline ends came to 21 bases. The CDR3 has 17 amino acids. CDR1 and CDR2 (germline): MGHRA, YSYEKL. The CDR3 sequence is CASSPFPKGSGPYEQYF. The CDR3 DNA reads as TGCGCCAGCAGCCCCTTCCCGAAGGGTAGCGGCCCCTACGAGCAGTACTTC.